A single sample gave rise to the 7 T cell receptor beta chains below, sequenced in a study of blood T cells in healthy people across ages. The second PCR ran about 6 to 12 cycles with a sample-barcoded 5' primer and J-beta primers. TCRdb independently ran MiXCR on the 5' RACE reads; one entry per CDR3 protein. The data hold around 1.5 million distinct CDR3 sequences, with almost 60% observed a single time. Sequenced: blood. The receptors here all came from a young man in good health.

The chain is built from TRBV3-1 and TRBJ2-3; D is unresolved. CDR3 length: 14 amino acids. The germline V gene has CDR1 LGHDT and CDR2 YNNKEL (reference sequence). V lost 4 bases and J 0 bases, leaving 8 bases between the germline ends. The CDR3 nucleotides are TGTGCCAGCAGCCGAACCCCCAGCACAGATACGCAGTATTTT. Translation gives CASSRTPSTDTQYF.

This clonotype was seen a handful of times. V and J are TRBV6-6 and TRBJ2-7; 9 positions agree with TRBD2. Germline V lookup: CDR1 MNHNY, CDR2 SVGAGI (reference sequence). Trimming removed 6 bases from V and 0 bases from J; junction bases left unmatched: 6. The CDR3 spans 15 residues. CDR3 coding DNA: TGTGCCAGCAGAACCGGGACTAGCCTCTCCTACGAGCAGTACTTC. As protein: CASRTGTSLSYEQYF.

The chain joins TRBV29-1 to TRBJ2-2, with a possible D match to TRBD1 (6 bases). V lost 7 bases and J 0 bases, leaving 21 bases between the germline ends. CDR1 and CDR2 (germline): SQVTM, ANQGSEA. This CDR3 is 17 amino acids long. CDR3 sequence (DNA): TGCAGCGCCGTCATCCAAAACGGACAGTCGAACACCGGGGAGCTGTTTTTT. This codes for CSAVIQNGQSNTGELFF.

V usage is TRBV4-1 and J usage is TRBJ2-1; the D is unclear. Germline V gene sequence: CDR1 MGHRA, CDR2 YSYEKL. This CDR3 is built from 14 residues. V lost 4 bases to trimming and J lost 4 bases, with 11 bases between them. CDR3 region: CASSPNTGYNEQFF. The CDR3 DNA reads TGCGCCAGCAGCCCCAATACCGGATACAATGAGCAGTTCTTC.

This rearrangement joins TRBV5-5 to TRBJ2-5; D unclear. Looked up from germline, CDR1 is SGHKS and CDR2 is YYEKEE (reference sequence). Deletions cut 1 base from V and 1 base from J, with 11 bases between. This CDR3 comprises 15 residues. CDR3 nucleotide sequence: TGTGCCAGCAGCTTGCGGCGGCAGTCCCAAGAGACCCAGTACTTC. This encodes CASSLRRQSQETQYF.

The V gene is TRBV11-2, the J gene TRBJ2-1; D may be TRBD2 (5 bases). V shed 5 bases and J shed 8 bases, with 16 bases lying between them. The CDR3 totals 14 residues. CDR1 is SGHAT and CDR2 is FQNNGV in the germline V gene. The CDR3 protein is CASSQDRGYDEQFF. CDR3 DNA: TGTGCCAGCAGCCAAGACCGGGGATATGATGAGCAGTTCTTC.

The chain carries TRBV12-5 and TRBJ2-1; D not certain. From germline, CDR1 is LGHNT and CDR2 FRNRAP. The CDR3 is 12 residues long. V lost 2 bases and J 9 bases, leaving 8 bases between the germline ends. The CDR3 DNA reads as TGTGCTAGTGGTTTGAATGGCGGTGAGCAGTTCTTC. Amino acids: CASGLNGGEQFF.